A single sample is the source of the 4 T cell receptor beta chains below, sequenced in a study of long-term antiretroviral therapy in people with HIV. With survey level as its setting, the immunoSEQ assay was v3.0. Clones were sequenced by immunoSEQ multiplex PCR, and TCRdb holds only the in-frame ones, with some missing. The sample contains roughly 30,000 clones, about 95% of which appear only once. The input for sequencing was unsorted PBMCs, taken more than 6 years after starting antiretroviral therapy. The receptor source for this set is a man aged 30-40 years with HIV.

This chain connects TRBV18 to TRBJ1-1; 8 nucleotides match TRBD1. CDR3 length: 14 amino acids. After removal of 3 bases from V and 5 bases from J, the junction contained 5 bases not matched to a gene. The germline CDR1 and CDR2 sequences are KGHSH and LQKENI. DNA of the CDR3: TGTGCCAGCTCACCTGGACAGGGTGGGACTGAAGCTTTCTTT. It is translated as CASSPGQGGTEAFF.

The chain links TRBV27 to TRBJ2-7; 10 nucleotides agree with TRBD2. Germline CDR1 is MNHEY and CDR2 is SMNVEV (reference sequence). V was pared by 6 bases and J by 9 bases, with 11 bases of the junction left unmatched. The CDR3 has 14 amino acids. CDR3 nucleotides: TGTGCCAGCAGCTGGACTAGCGGAGCCCACGGGCAGTACTTC. Translating it yields CASSWTSGAHGQYF.

This CDR3 is CAWSDRDRGFSYEQYF. CDR3 bases: TGTGCCTGGAGTGACCGGGACAGGGGTTTCTCCTACGAGCAGTACTTC. This chain connects TRBV30 to TRBJ2-7; 10 nucleotides agree with TRBD1. CDR3 size: 16 residues. CDR1 and CDR2 (germline): GTSNPN, SVGIG (reference sequence). The V and J ends lost 1 base and 0 bases, in that order; junction bases with no gene match: 6.

This chain uses TRBV5-4 with TRBJ2-7; possible D gene TRBD1, 5 bases. The CDR3 sequence is 14 residues long. In germline, CDR1 is SGHNT, CDR2 YYREEE (reference sequence). V gave up 4 bases and J gave up 0 bases, with 11 bases separating them. CDR3: CASSQDRSSYEQYF. In nucleotides, the CDR3 is TGTGCCAGCAGCCAAGACAGAAGCTCCTACGAGCAGTACTTC.